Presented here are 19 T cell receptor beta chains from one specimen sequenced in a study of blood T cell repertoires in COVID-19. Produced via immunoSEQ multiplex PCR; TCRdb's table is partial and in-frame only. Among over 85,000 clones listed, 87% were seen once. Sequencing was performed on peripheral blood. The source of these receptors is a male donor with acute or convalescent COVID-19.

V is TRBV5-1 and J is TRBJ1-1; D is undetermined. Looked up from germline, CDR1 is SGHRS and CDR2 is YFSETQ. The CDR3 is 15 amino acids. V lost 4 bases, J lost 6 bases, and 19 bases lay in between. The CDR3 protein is CASSLTPIGAAEAFF. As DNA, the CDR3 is TGCGCCAGCAGCCTGACCCCGATTGGAGCAGCTGAAGCTTTCTTT. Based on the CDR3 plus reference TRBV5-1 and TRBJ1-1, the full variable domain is KAGVTQTPRYLIKTRGQQVTLSCSPISGHRSVSWYQQTPGQGLQFLFEYFSETQRNKGNFPGRFSGRQFSNSRSEMNVSTLELGDSALYLCASSLTPIGAAEAFFGQGTRLTVV.

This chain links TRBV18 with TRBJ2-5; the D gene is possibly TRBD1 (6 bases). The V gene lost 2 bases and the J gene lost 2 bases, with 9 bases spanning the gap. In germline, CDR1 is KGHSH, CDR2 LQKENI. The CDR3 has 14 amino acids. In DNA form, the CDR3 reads TGTGCCAGCTCACCAATCAGGGGACAAGAGACCCAGTACTTC. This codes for CASSPIRGQETQYF.

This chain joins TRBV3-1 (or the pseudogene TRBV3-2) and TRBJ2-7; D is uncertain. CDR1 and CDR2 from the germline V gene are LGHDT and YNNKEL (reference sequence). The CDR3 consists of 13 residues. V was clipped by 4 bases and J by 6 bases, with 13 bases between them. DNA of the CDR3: TGTGCCAGCAGCCCGCGATCCCACCTCGAGCAGTACTTC. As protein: CASSPRSHLEQYF.

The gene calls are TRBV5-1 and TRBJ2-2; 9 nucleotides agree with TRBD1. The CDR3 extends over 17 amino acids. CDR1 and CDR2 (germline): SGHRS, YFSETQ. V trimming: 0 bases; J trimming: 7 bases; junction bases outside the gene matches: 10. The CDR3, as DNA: TGCGCCAGCAGCTTGGGGTACAGGGGGCAATACGGCGGGGAGCTGTTTTTT. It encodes CASSLGYRGQYGGELFF.

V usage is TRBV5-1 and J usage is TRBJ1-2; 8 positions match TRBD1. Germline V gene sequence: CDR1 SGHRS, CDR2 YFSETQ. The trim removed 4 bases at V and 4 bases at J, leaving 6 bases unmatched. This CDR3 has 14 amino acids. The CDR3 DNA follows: TGCGCCAGCAGCCCTGGACAGGGCAGCTATGGCTACACCTTC. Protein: CASSPGQGSYGYTF.

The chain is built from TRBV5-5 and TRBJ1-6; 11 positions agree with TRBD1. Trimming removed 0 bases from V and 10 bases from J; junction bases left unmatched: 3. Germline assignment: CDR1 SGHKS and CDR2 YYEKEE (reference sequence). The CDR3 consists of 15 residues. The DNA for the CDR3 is TGTGCCAGCAGCTTGGCCGGGACAGGGGGATCACCCCTCCACTTT. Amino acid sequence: CASSLAGTGGSPLHF.

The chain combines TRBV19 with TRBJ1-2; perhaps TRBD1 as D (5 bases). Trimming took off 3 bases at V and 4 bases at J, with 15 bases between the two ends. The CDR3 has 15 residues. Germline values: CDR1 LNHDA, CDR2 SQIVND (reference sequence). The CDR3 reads CASSISRGHAYGYTF. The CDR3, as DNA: TGTGCCAGTAGTATCTCTAGGGGCCACGCCTATGGCTACACCTTC.

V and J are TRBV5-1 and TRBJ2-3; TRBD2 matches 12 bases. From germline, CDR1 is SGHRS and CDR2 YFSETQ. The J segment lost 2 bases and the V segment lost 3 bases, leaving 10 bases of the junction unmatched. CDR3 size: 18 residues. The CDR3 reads CASSSNPRLAGATDTQYF. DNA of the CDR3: TGCGCCAGCAGCTCAAACCCTCGACTAGCGGGGGCCACAGATACGCAGTATTTT. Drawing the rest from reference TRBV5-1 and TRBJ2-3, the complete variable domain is KAGVTQTPRYLIKTRGQQVTLSCSPISGHRSVSWYQQTPGQGLQFLFEYFSETQRNKGNFPGRFSGRQFSNSRSEMNVSTLELGDSALYLCASSSNPRLAGATDTQYFGPGTRLTVL.

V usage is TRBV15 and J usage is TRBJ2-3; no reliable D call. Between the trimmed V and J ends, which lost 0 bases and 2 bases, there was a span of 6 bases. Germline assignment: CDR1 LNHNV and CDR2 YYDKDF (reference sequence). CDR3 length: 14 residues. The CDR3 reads CATSRDRNTDTQYF. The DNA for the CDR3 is TGTGCCACCAGCAGAGATCGTAACACAGATACGCAGTATTTT.

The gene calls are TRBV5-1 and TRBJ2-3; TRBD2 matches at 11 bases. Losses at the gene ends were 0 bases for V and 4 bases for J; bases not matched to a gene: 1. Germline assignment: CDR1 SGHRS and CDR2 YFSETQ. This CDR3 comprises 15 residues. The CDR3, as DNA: TGCGCCAGCAGCTTGGCTAGCGGGGGGTCAGATACGCAGTATTTT. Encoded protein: CASSLASGGSDTQYF.

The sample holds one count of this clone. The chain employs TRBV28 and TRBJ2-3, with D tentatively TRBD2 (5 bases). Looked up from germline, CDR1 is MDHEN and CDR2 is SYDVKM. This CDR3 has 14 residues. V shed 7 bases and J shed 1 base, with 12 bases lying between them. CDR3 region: CASTRGIGTDTQYF. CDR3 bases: TGTGCCAGCACTAGAGGGATCGGCACAGATACGCAGTATTTT. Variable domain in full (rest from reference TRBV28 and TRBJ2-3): DVKVTQSSRYLVKRTGEKVFLECVQDMDHENMFWYRQDPGLGLRLIYFSYDVKMKEKGDIPEGYSVSREKKERFSLILESASTNQTSMYLCASTRGIGTDTQYFGPGTRLTVL.

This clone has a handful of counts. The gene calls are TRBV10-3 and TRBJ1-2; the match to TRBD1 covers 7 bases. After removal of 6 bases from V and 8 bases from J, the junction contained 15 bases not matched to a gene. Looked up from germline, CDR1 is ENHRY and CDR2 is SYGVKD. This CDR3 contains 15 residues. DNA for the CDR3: TGTGCCATCAGATCGACAGGGAGCTCCCTCTGGGGCTACACCTTC. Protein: CAIRSTGSSLWGYTF.

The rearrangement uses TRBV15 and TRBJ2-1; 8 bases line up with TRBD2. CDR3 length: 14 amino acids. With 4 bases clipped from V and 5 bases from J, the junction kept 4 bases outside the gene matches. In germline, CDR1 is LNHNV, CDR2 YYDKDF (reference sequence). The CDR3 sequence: CATSTGTRHNEQFF. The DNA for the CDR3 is TGTGCCACCAGCACCGGGACTAGGCACAATGAGCAGTTCTTC. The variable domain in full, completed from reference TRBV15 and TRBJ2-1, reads DAMVIQNPRYQVTQFGKPVTLSCSQTLNHNVMYWYQQKSSQAPKLLFHYYDKDFNNEADTPDNFQSRRPNTSFCFLDIRSPGLGDTAMYLCATSTGTRHNEQFFGPGTRLTVL.

This chain's CDR3 is CSGLARDTGTGELFF. The CDR3 DNA is TGCAGCGGACTGGCCCGGGACACCGGGACCGGGGAGCTGTTTTTT. This chain joins TRBV29-1 and TRBJ2-2, with D perhaps TRBD1 (6 bases). CDR3 length: 15 amino acids. Per the germline V gene, CDR1 is SQVTM and CDR2 is ANQGSEA. The V gene lost 7 bases and the J gene lost 5 bases, with 20 bases spanning the gap.

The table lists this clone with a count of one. CDR3 DNA sequence: TGTGCCAGCAGCGCCGGGTCGGTGGATACGCAGTATTTT. Translation gives CASSAGSVDTQYF. The chain recombines TRBV6-5 with TRBJ2-3; D unresolved. The germline CDR1 and CDR2 sequences are MNHEY and SVGAGI. Trimming removed 6 bases at V and 6 bases at J, with 13 bases between. The length of the CDR3 is 13 residues.

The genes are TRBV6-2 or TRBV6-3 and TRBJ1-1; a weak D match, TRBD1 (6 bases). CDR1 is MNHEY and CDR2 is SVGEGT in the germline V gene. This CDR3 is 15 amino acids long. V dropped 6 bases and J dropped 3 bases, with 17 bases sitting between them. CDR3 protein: CASSRSPQGHTEAFF. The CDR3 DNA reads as TGTGCCAGCAGCCGATCCCCACAGGGTCACACTGAAGCTTTCTTT.

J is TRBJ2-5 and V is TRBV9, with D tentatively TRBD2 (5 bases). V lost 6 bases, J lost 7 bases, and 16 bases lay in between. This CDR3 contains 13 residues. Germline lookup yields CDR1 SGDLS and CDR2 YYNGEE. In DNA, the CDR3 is TGTGCCAGCAACCGAGAACAAGAGGGGACCCAGTACTTC. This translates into CASNREQEGTQYF.

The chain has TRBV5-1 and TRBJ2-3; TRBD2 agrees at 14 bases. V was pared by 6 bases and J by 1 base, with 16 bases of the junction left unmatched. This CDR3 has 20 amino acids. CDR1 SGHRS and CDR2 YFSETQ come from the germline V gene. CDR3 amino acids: CASTFRHPGTSGGGTDTQYF. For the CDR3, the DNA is TGCGCCAGCACCTTCCGCCACCCCGGGACTAGCGGGGGAGGCACAGATACGCAGTATTTT.

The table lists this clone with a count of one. CDR3 nucleotide sequence: TGTGCCAGCAGTTACTCGGTTGGGAGTGAGCAGTACTTC. Protein: CASSYSVGSEQYF. The chain is built from TRBV6-2 or TRBV6-3 and TRBJ2-7; possible D gene TRBD2, 5 bases. Germline V gives CDR1 MNHEY, CDR2 SVGEGT. V lost 0 bases and J 7 bases, leaving 10 bases between the germline ends. The CDR3 is made up of 13 amino acids.